Detailed here is one T cell receptor beta chain. Its target is not known. Only in-frame clones appear in the TCRdb table, and some are missing; sequencing was by immunoSEQ multiplex PCR. The repertoire consists of 27,000 or so clones, with around 78% occurring once and the leading ten covering 3.4%. The V gene's germline CDR1 is SGDLS and CDR2 YYNGEE. V lost 0 bases and J 4 bases, leaving 13 bases between the germline ends. The CDR3 has 15 amino acids. The sample belongs to a study of T cells in narcolepsy. Findings and caveats of the study: Autoreactive clonotypes reportedly recurred in blood of same and different patients, not controls. Same-patient CSF and blood CD4+ T cell clonotypes included HCRT-specific and TRIB2-specific autoreactive ones. Some memory CD4+ repertoires had no autoreactive clone sequences.

This TCR was sampled from a human donor with narcolepsy. The sequenced material came from CD45RA- memory CD4+ T cells from PBMCs. The chain has TRBV9 and TRBJ2-5; D tentatively reads TRBD1 or TRBD2 (5 bases each). The CDR3 sequence is CASSVAGFGGETQYF. The CDR3 DNA reads TGTGCCAGCAGCGTAGCAGGGTTTGGGGGAGAGACCCAGTACTTC.